The entry below gives a single T cell receptor (beta chain) sequence along with its context. How the authors handled the data: How many nucleated cells were present was estimated from reference gene primer amplification. Assay: immunoSEQ multiplex PCR; the TCRdb copy retains only in-frame clones and omits some. V and J calls and clone size are as listed in that table; D and trimming were resolved from the DNA. This repertoire shows under 150,000 clones, around 85% found once; its top ten account for about an eighth. The entry originates in a study of blood T cell repertoires in COVID-19. Study in general: Some COVID-19 samples were acute and others convalescent; all came from the United States, Italy and Spain. T cells, B-cell-depleted T cells, or PBMCs supplied cDNA or gDNA.

The TCR originated in a human donor in a cohort sampled during active COVID-19. The specimen sequenced was peripheral blood.

CDR3 region: CATSGAPTYNEQFF. The CDR3 nucleotides are TGTGCCACCAGTGGGGCCCCTACATACAATGAGCAGTTCTTC. The chain links TRBV24-1 to TRBJ2-1; D is ambiguous. V gave up 5 bases and J gave up 4 bases, with 11 bases separating them. The CDR3 covers 14 residues. Germline V gives CDR1 KGHDR, CDR2 SFDVKD.